Listed below are T cell receptor beta chains from one sample, sequenced in a study of T cell repertoires in cytomegalovirus infection. TCRdb re-called the reads through MiXCR, storing one row per CDR3 protein. The sample contains roughly 100,000 distinct CDR3 sequences, more than 15% of which appear only once. The specimen sequenced was PBMCs. These receptors were taken from a human donor in good health (CMV status not recorded). Some clones in this sample may be carry-over from other donors' samples. CDR3s include the opening cysteine and the closing phenylalanine or tryptophan. A D gene is named only where the DNA matches it firmly. For some rows the clone size is stated as once, few or many, or as a class when expanded; others skip it.

abundance	v_gene	j_gene	d_gene	CDR3nt	CDR3aa
few	TRBV7-2	TRBJ2-7	-	TGTGCCAGCAGCTTAGACGGAATGGGCGAGCAGTACTTC	CASSLDGMGEQYF
many	TRBV19	TRBJ2-3	TRBD1	TGTGCCAGTGGAAGACAGGGTAGCACAGATACGCAGTATTTT	CASGRQGSTDTQYF
few	TRBV6-5	TRBJ2-7	TRBD1	TGTGCCAGCAGTAGGGGACAGTCTATTTACTACGAGCAGTACTTC	CASSRGQSIYYEQYF
few	TRBV20-1	TRBJ2-7	-	TGCAGTGCTAGAGGGCAGGGTGGGGGCGAGCAGTACTTC	CSARGQGGGEQYF
-	TRBV4-3	TRBJ1-3	-	TGCGCCAGCTGCCAAGACCCGACAGCTAACTCTGGAAACACCATATATTTT	CASCQDPTANSGNTIYF
few	TRBV5-4	TRBJ2-3	TRBD2	TGTGCCAGCAGCCCCGGGACTATCACAGATACGCAGTATTTT	CASSPGTITDTQYF
many	TRBV11-2	TRBJ2-5	TRBD2	TGTGCCAGCAGATCCTTAGCGGGGGGCCGAGAGACCCAGTACTTC	CASRSLAGGRETQYF
many	TRBV7-2	TRBJ2-7	TRBD2	TGTGCCAGCAGCTTCCGTGGCGGGGGGGCCCACGAGCAGTACTTC	CASSFRGGGAHEQYF
few	TRBV20-1	TRBJ2-7	-	TGCAGTGCTAGCCGGCCTAGGCCAGCTTTCTCCTACGAGCAGTACTTC	CSASRPRPAFSYEQYF
-	TRBV7-9	TRBJ2-7	-	TGTGCCAGCAGCCACCGCACCTACGAGCAGTACTTC	CASSHRTYEQYF
few	TRBV18	TRBJ1-4	-	TGTGCCAGCTCACGAAAGGCAACAGGCCAAGCAACTAATGAAAAACTGTTTTTT	CASSRKATGQATNEKLFF
-	TRBV29-1	TRBJ2-2	-	TGCAGCGTTGAAAAGGGAGCGAACACCGGGGAGCTGTTTTTT	CSVEKGANTGELFF
many	TRBV7-8	TRBJ2-3	TRBD2	TGTGCCAGCAGCTTCAGCGGGGCCTACACAGATACGCAGTATTTT	CASSFSGAYTDTQYF
-	TRBV7-9	TRBJ1-2	-	TGTGCCAGCAGCTCACCAGGGAACCGGGACCCTTATGGCTACACCTTC	CASSSPGNRDPYGYTF
few	TRBV20-1	TRBJ2-4	-	TGCAGTGCTAGACCCCCGGGAAGAAACATTCAGTACTTC	CSARPPGRNIQYF
-	TRBV11-3	TRBJ1-2	-	TGTGCCAGCAGCTTCTTCGACAGCGCTTATGGCTACACCTTC	CASSFFDSAYGYTF
few	TRBV7-6	TRBJ2-5	-	TGTGCCAGCAGCTTAGTGGGGGGGCCGGAAGAGACCCAGTACTTC	CASSLVGGPEETQYF
few	TRBV7-2	TRBJ1-1	-	TGTGCCAGCAGCCCCGAACGAGGCAGCACTGAAGCTTTCTTT	CASSPERGSTEAFF
few	TRBV18	TRBJ1-5	-	TGTGCCAGCTCACTGTCCGCTACCCTTAGCAATCAGCCCCAGCATTTT	CASSLSATLSNQPQHF
few	TRBV2	TRBJ2-3	-	TGTGCCAGCGCGCGGGTTAGCACAGATACGCAGTATTTT	CASARVSTDTQYF
many	TRBV7-2	TRBJ1-6	TRBD1	TGTGCCAGCGGGGACAGGGTCAGTTCACCCCTCCACTTT	CASGDRVSSPLHF
few	TRBV29-1	TRBJ2-7	TRBD1	TGCAGCGTTAGGGACAGCTCCTACGAGCAGTACTTC	CSVRDSSYEQYF
few	TRBV10-3	TRBJ2-7	-	TGTGCCATCAGTGACGGGTTTCGGGACGAGCAGTACTTC	CAISDGFRDEQYF
many	TRBV7-8	TRBJ2-2	-	TGTGCCAGCAGCTTAGAGGTCGGGGAGCTGTTTTTT	CASSLEVGELFF
many	TRBV18	TRBJ1-5	TRBD1	TGTGCCAGCTCACCACCTTCAATGGACAGGCTGAATCAGCCCCAGCATTTT	CASSPPSMDRLNQPQHF
many	TRBV7-2	TRBJ2-1	-	TGTGCCAGCAGCTTAGACTTCAGTCCCTACAATGAGCAGTTCTTC	CASSLDFSPYNEQFF
-	TRBV28	TRBJ2-7	TRBD1	TGTGCCAGCAGTTCACCGGGACAGGGGACCCACGAGCAGTACTTC	CASSSPGQGTHEQYF
few	TRBV20-1	TRBJ2-1	TRBD1	TGCAGTGCTAGCCCGACAGGGGGCTTGAGCTCCTACAATGAGCAGTTCTTC	CSASPTGGLSSYNEQFF
-	TRBV5-1	TRBJ2-3	-	TGCGCTTCGGGGGTGAGGGCGAGCACAGATACGCAGTATTTT	CASGVRASTDTQYF
few	TRBV20-1	TRBJ2-3	TRBD2	TGCAGTGCTAGTAGTAGCGGGGGGGCCGGTACAGAGACAGATACGCAGTATTTT	CSASSSGGAGTETDTQYF
many	TRBV7-9	TRBJ2-6	TRBD2	TGTGCCAGCAGCTTAGGTGCTAGCGGGCTTTCTGGGGCCAACGTCCTGACTTTC	CASSLGASGLSGANVLTF
few	TRBV12-3/TRBV12-4	TRBJ1-5	-	TGTGCCAGCACTGCAGGGATAAATCAGCCCCAGCATTTT	CASTAGINQPQHF
few	TRBV2	TRBJ2-3	-	TGTGCCAGCAATGCGATTCTTACCGCATATACGCAGTATTTT	CASNAILTAYTQYF
few	TRBV6-5	TRBJ1-1	TRBD1	TGTGCCAGCAGACGCATAAGCAACAGGGGGGAGACTGAAGCTTTCTTT	CASRRISNRGETEAFF
many	TRBV7-9	TRBJ1-2	-	TGTGCCAGCAGCCCCAGAGCGACAGGATCTAACTATGGCTACACCTTC	CASSPRATGSNYGYTF
-	TRBV7-3	TRBJ2-6	-	TGTGCCAGCAGCCCCACCAGAGCGCGGGACGGCTACCTCTCTGGGGCCAACGTCCTGACTTTC	CASSPTRARDGYLSGANVLTF
-	TRBV27	TRBJ2-1	-	TGTGCCAGCAGTTTAACGCGGGTCCTGGAGGTCAATGAGCAGTTCTTC	CASSLTRVLEVNEQFF
many	TRBV7-2	TRBJ2-7	TRBD1	TGTGCCAGCAGCTTAGTGGGTTCGGGGACAGCATCCTACGAGCAGTACTTC	CASSLVGSGTASYEQYF
-	TRBV11-2	TRBJ1-5	TRBD1	TGTGCCAGCAGCCAACAAGGACAGGCGAATCAGCCCCAGCATTTT	CASSQQGQANQPQHF
-	TRBV29-1	TRBJ1-1	-	TGCAGCGTGTGGGACGGAGAGAACACTGAAGCTTTCTTT	CSVWDGENTEAFF
few	TRBV6-5	TRBJ2-7	-	TGTGCCAGCAGTTACGGGACGTATGGCTCCTCCTACGAGCAGTACTTC	CASSYGTYGSSYEQYF
few	TRBV24-1	TRBJ2-1	-	TGTGCCACCAGTGATTTTGAGGCGTCCTCCTACAATGAGCAGTTCTTC	CATSDFEASSYNEQFF
many	TRBV7-2	TRBJ2-2	TRBD2	TGTGCCAGCAGCTTAACCCCTAGCGGGGGGGCTTTGAACACCGGGGAGCTGTTTTTT	CASSLTPSGGALNTGELFF
many	TRBV7-2	TRBJ2-3	TRBD2	TGTGCCAGCAGCTTTCTAGCGGGGGTGACAGATACGCAGTATTTT	CASSFLAGVTDTQYF
-	TRBV29-1	TRBJ2-5	TRBD2	TGCAGCGTGCCCGGGACTAGCAAACAAGAGACCCAGTACTTC	CSVPGTSKQETQYF
-	TRBV20-1	TRBJ1-2	-	TGCAGTGCTCTGACTTCCGGGACCGTTAACTATGGCTACACCTTC	CSALTSGTVNYGYTF
few	TRBV20-1	TRBJ1-5	-	TGCAGTGCTAGTTCGGGAACAAGGGGCAATCAGCCCCAGCATTTT	CSASSGTRGNQPQHF